Below are 18 T cell receptor beta chains sequenced from a single sample in a study of patients and donors after allogeneic stem cell transplantation. Each CDR3 protein gets one entry after TCRdb re-called the RT-PCR reads with MiXCR. The sample has about 210,000 distinct CDR3 sequences, 35% to 45% seen once; the top ten hold more than 9%. The sample taken for sequencing was blood, either unsorted or a sorted T cell fraction (not recorded which). The receptors here all came from a human donor who was either an allogeneic HSCT recipient or a stem cell or donor lymphocyte infusion donor (not recorded which). It is not recorded whose cells these are; they may come from a transplant donor.

As concerns this clonotype: The junction departs from the called germline gene at one end, perhaps through a read error. The rearrangement joins TRBV10-3 to TRBJ1-2; no reliable D call. Germline lookup yields CDR1 ENHRY and CDR2 SYGVKD. The CDR3 totals 10 residues. In DNA, the CDR3 is TGTACCATCAGTGACCGTGGCTACACCTTC. Encoded protein: CTISDRGYTF.

The rearrangement uses TRBV12-3 or TRBV12-4 and TRBJ1-1, with 7 bases fitting TRBD1. J gave up 2 bases and V 3 bases, and 6 bases lay outside the gene matches. The CDR3 covers 15 residues. CDR3 sequence (DNA): TGTGCCAGCAGTTTCTACAGGGGTATAAACACTGAAGCTTTCTTT. Translating it yields CASSFYRGINTEAFF.

This clonotype was counted only a few times. V and J are TRBV4-1 and TRBJ2-3; D unclear. The germline V gene encodes CDR1 MGHRA and CDR2 YSYEKL. Trimming cost V 0 bases and J 8 bases, with 12 bases left between them. This CDR3 is built from 14 residues. This CDR3 is CASSQDRAIATQYF. CDR3 DNA: TGCGCCAGCAGCCAAGATCGGGCTATCGCTACGCAGTATTTT.

V gene TRBV9 combines with J gene TRBJ1-5; perhaps TRBD1 as D (5 bases). In germline, CDR1 is SGDLS, CDR2 YYNGEE. With 4 bases removed from V and 8 bases from J, the gap between germline ends came to 16 bases. The CDR3 length is 14 residues. The chain's CDR3 is CASSRQTGNEPQHF. CDR3 in DNA: TGTGCCAGCAGCCGTCAAACAGGTAACGAGCCCCAGCATTTT. Drawing the rest from reference TRBV9 and TRBJ1-5, the complete variable domain is DSGVTQTPKHLITATGQRVTLRCSPRSGDLSVYWYQQSLDQGLQFLIQYYNGEERAKGNILERFSAQQFPDLHSELNLSSLELGDSALYFCASSRQTGNEPQHFGDGTRLSIL.

This chain connects TRBV21-1 to TRBJ1-1; the tabulated D call, TRBD1, remains unverified against the DNA. TRBV21-1 is annotated as a pseudogene. This CDR3 has 16 residues. The DNA for the CDR3 is TGTGCCAGCAGCATGGCTGTGACAGTCATGAACACTGAAGCTTTCTTT. It translates to CASSMAVTVMNTEAFF.

This chain connects TRBV12-3 or TRBV12-4 to TRBJ2-3; tentatively, D is TRBD1 (6 bases). Deletions cut 3 bases from V and 6 bases from J, with 7 bases between. The CDR3 totals 12 residues. DNA for the CDR3: TGTGCCAGCAGTTTCCAGGGGGATACGCAGTATTTT. Translation: CASSFQGDTQYF.

About this clonotype itself: It is unclear where the CDR3 begins or ends on the DNA, so no DNA is shown, and the CDR3 is as TCRdb lists it. The gene calls are TRBV11-2 and TRBJ1-4; TRBD1 was called by the table and not checked on the DNA. Termini included, the CDR3 measures 13 amino acids. Germline values: CDR1 SGHAT, CDR2 FQNNGV. The CDR3 protein is CASSPGWVKNCFF.

The gene calls are TRBV30 and TRBJ1-6; D gene uncertain. Germline V gene data show CDR1 as GTSNPN and CDR2 as SVGIG (reference sequence). The CDR3 contains 15 residues. Deletions cut 0 bases from V and 0 bases from J, with 6 bases between. CDR3 in DNA: TGTGCCTGGAGTGTGCGAACCTCCTATAATTCACCCCTCCACTTT. It encodes CAWSVRTSYNSPLHF.

This clonotype was counted only a few times. V is TRBV6-6 and J is TRBJ1-2; 10 bases agree with TRBD1. Trimming removed 6 bases from V and 8 bases from J; junction bases left unmatched: 6. The CDR3 is made up of 13 amino acids. Germline V gene sequence: CDR1 MNHNY, CDR2 SVGAGI (reference sequence). DNA of the CDR3: TGTGCCAGCAGACCGGGACAGGGGTTCGGCTACACCTTC. Protein: CASRPGQGFGYTF.

This chain joins TRBV5-1 and TRBJ1-6; D remains unclear. The CDR3 has 14 residues. CDR1 is SGHRS and CDR2 is YFSETQ in the germline V gene. Trimming removed 3 bases at V and 10 bases at J, with 14 bases between. This CDR3 reads CASSSAGVYSPLHF. CDR3 sequence (DNA): TGCGCCAGCAGCTCGGCAGGAGTTTACTCACCCCTCCACTTT.

This clonotype has more than one count but fewer than ten. V gene TRBV12-3 or TRBV12-4 combines with J gene TRBJ1-2, with a weak D call TRBD1 (5 bases). The CDR3 runs 14 residues. Trimming left V 3 bases short and J 2 bases short, with 10 bases between. The CDR3 protein is CASSFQRTNYGYTF. CDR3 in DNA: TGTGCCAGCAGTTTTCAACGGACAAACTATGGCTACACCTTC.

The DNA for the CDR3 is TGTGCCAGCAGCTTAGAGGGGACTAGCAATCAGCCCCAGCATTTT. The encoded protein is CASSLEGTSNQPQHF. The chain carries TRBV7-9 and TRBJ1-5; tentative D call: TRBD1 (5 bases). Germline V CDR1 and CDR2: SEHNR, FQNEAQ (reference sequence). V lost 1 base and J lost 0, with 7 bases in between. The CDR3 runs to 15 residues.

This clonotype was recorded a few times. The gene calls are TRBV10-3 and TRBJ2-1; D perhaps matches TRBD1 (7 bases). This CDR3 has 14 amino acids. CDR1 and CDR2 from the germline V gene are ENHRY and SYGVKD. Between the trimmed V and J ends, which lost 4 bases and 7 bases, there was a span of 14 bases. The CDR3 coding sequence is TGTGCCATCAGTGGACAGGGAGGAAGGAATGAGCAGTTCTTC. Amino acid sequence: CAISGQGGRNEQFF.

This chain links TRBV5-1 with TRBJ1-4, with D hard to call. CDR3 length: 13 residues. Germline V gene lookup returns CDR1 SGHRS and CDR2 YFSETQ. V was shortened by 0 bases and J by 6 bases, with 6 bases between the two germline ends. CDR3 bases: TGCGCCAGCAGCTTGGAAGGTGATGAAAAACTGTTTTTT. Translation gives CASSLEGDEKLFF.

V is TRBV15 and J is TRBJ2-2; 7 bases align to TRBD2. CDR1 and CDR2 (germline): LNHNV, YYDKDF (reference sequence). This CDR3 spans 19 amino acids. The ends lost 1 base at V and 5 bases at J; junction bases unmatched: 16. CDR3 sequence: CATSRAGDASAGRTGELFF. The CDR3 coding sequence is TGTGCCACCAGCAGAGCGGGGGATGCTAGCGCCGGGAGGACCGGGGAGCTGTTTTTT.

V and J are TRBV3-1 and TRBJ1-1; D remains ambiguous. V was clipped by 1 base and J by 8 bases, with 8 bases between them. The CDR3 is 12 residues long. CDR1 LGHDT and CDR2 YNNKEL come from the germline V gene (reference sequence). CDR3: CASSQVLGEAFF. The DNA for the CDR3 is TGTGCCAGCAGCCAAGTATTGGGCGAAGCTTTCTTT.

This clonotype was counted between two and nine times. The chain has TRBV14 and TRBJ1-1, with TRBD1 as a possible D gene (6 bases). Germline CDR1 and CDR2: SGHDN and FVKESK. The CDR3 length is 13 residues. Trimming cost V 4 bases and J 4 bases, with 10 bases left between them. The CDR3 spells CASSLRQVTEAFF. CDR3 nucleotides: TGTGCCAGCAGCCTCAGACAGGTCACTGAAGCTTTCTTT.

In nucleotides, the CDR3 is TGTGCCAGCAGCCAAGATCAGATTACAGGGACCCAGCATTTT. Translated, it gives CASSQDQITGTQHF. This chain joins TRBV4-2 and TRBJ1-5; D is possibly TRBD1 (6 bases). The V gene's germline CDR1 is LGHNA and CDR2 YNFKEQ. Trimming cost V 0 bases and J 11 bases, with 14 bases left between them. There are 14 residues in the CDR3.